The rows below give T cell receptor beta chains drawn from one sample of a study of T cell changes during pregnancy in multiple sclerosis. Method: immunoSEQ multiplex PCR; TCRdb's copy keeps in-frame clones and lacks some. The sample includes under 95,000 clones, about 94% seen only once; the top ten take roughly 0.9%. The sequencing used peripheral blood, collected in the second trimester of pregnancy. The receptors were sampled from a female donor in good health, enrolled as a control in a pregnancy study. CDR3s include the opening cysteine and the closing phenylalanine or tryptophan. Each record gives: J gene, V gene, CDR3 length, CDR3 protein.

>TRBJ2-3|TRBV28|14
CASSPGQGTDTQYF
>TRBJ1-1|TRBV6-5|11
CASSRGTEAFF
>TRBJ2-1|TRBV5-1|15
CASSSGLAGVSEQFF
>TRBJ1-4|TRBV14|13
CASSFSVNEKLFF
>TRBJ1-2|TRBV7-9|13
CASSVDRGRGYTF
>TRBJ2-1|TRBV19|16
CASSESGASSYNEQFF
>TRBJ2-7|TRBV5-6|14
CASSFSLAGGEQYF
>TRBJ2-7|TRBV20-1|11
CSARVVYEQYF
>TRBJ2-1|TRBV5-8|17
CASSHWASAGGNNEQFF
>TRBJ1-1|TRBV21-1|14
CASSKEFGNTEAFF
>TRBJ1-1|TRBV27|19
CASSYLPPGQGARNTEAFF
>TRBJ2-5|TRBV5-1|15
CASSLSSVVMETQYF
>TRBJ1-1|TRBV18|16
CASSPWTGSLNTEAFF
>TRBJ2-7|TRBV6-1|15
CASALGLAGSYEQYF
>TRBJ2-2|TRBV11-2|13
CASSLEYEGELFF
>TRBJ2-7|TRBV21-1|13
CASTRTSGYEQYF
>TRBJ1-5|TRBV27|13
CASKPGGNQPQHF
>TRBJ2-7|TRBV11-3|14
CASSQGQSSYEQYF
>TRBJ2-1|TRBV4-1|14
CASSQEGGLGEQFF
>TRBJ2-5|TRBV4-1|15
CASSQRAGSQETQYF
>TRBJ2-1|TRBV7-8|13
CASRASGSNEQFF
>TRBJ1-2|TRBV7-8|12
CASSSGSGGYTF
>TRBJ2-5|TRBV19|15
CASSTHRGIQETQYF
>TRBJ2-1|TRBV7-8|17
CASSLYSSQREGREQFF
>TRBJ2-1|TRBV11-2|15
CASSPPPGPRGEQFF
>TRBJ2-5|TRBV5-4|15
CANSFNPGGRETQYF
>TRBJ1-6|TRBV30|12
CAWSPIQGTVGF
>TRBJ2-3|TRBV10-3|14
CAISEGTLADTQYF
>TRBJ2-1|TRBV2|20
CASSVGLAGGRKSSYNEQFF
>TRBJ2-5|TRBV4-1|16
CASSQDPSRGWQTQYF
>TRBJ2-2|TRBV25-1|16
CASSEHAGANTGELFF
>TRBJ2-4|TRBV2|13
CASGGETKNIQYF
>TRBJ2-1|TRBV5-1|16
CASSSEAGGPNNEQFF
>TRBJ2-2|TRBV4-1|17
CASSQGTWDTNTGELFF
>TRBJ2-5|TRBV2|14
CASSAGTSRETQYF
>TRBJ2-1|TRBV27|15
CASSLGLTSYNEQFF
>TRBJ2-3|TRBV5-4|17
CASSAGRGRPSTDTQYF
>TRBJ2-7|TRBV7-7|16
CASSRTSGGSFSEQYF
>TRBJ1-1|TRBV7-8|17
CASSLPVLAGGNTEAFF
>TRBJ1-1|TRBV7-9|13
CASSFEGNTEAFF
>TRBJ2-3|TRBV5-1|16
CASSLGLAASTDTQYF
>TRBJ2-7|TRBV6-6|11
CASSGRYEQYF
>TRBJ2-7|TRBV4-1|14
CASSQTSGNYEQYF
>TRBJ1-1|TRBV27|15
CASSSRQGRRTEAFF
>TRBJ1-1|TRBV14|16
CASSHIRTGGVTEAFF
>TRBJ1-1|TRBV6-5|14
CASSTNSLNTEAFF
>TRBJ2-7|TRBV13|15
CASSPGLASTYEQYF
>TRBJ2-7|TRBV19|22
CASSMLGAGGPGVLLSSYEQYF
>TRBJ2-5|TRBV5-4|14
CASRSSQGGETQYF
>TRBJ2-7|TRBV4-2|16
CASSRPEGLGVAEQYF